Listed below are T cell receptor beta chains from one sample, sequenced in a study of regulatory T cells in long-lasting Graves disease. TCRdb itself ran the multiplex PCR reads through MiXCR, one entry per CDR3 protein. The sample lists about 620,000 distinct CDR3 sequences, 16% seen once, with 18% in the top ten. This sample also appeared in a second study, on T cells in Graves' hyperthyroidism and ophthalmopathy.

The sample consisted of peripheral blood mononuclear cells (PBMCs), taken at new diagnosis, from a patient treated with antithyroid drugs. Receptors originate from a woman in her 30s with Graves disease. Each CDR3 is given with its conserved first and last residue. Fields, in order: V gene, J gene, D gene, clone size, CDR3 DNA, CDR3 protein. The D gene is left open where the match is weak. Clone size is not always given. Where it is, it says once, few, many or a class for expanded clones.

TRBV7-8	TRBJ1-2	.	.	TGTGCCAGCAGCTTAGACCCAAAGGGTGGCCACACCTTC	CASSLDPKGGHTF
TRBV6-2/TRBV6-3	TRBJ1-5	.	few	TGTGCCAGCAGCTCGACAGATCAGCCCCAGCATTTT	CASSSTDQPQHF
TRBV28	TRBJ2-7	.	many	TGTGCCAGCAGCATCCGCACAGGCGGTGAGCAGTACTTC	CASSIRTGGEQYF
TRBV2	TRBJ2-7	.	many	TGTGCCAACGGCAGGCCGGGACCCACCTACGAGCAGTACTTC	CANGRPGPTYEQYF
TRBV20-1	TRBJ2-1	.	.	TGCAGTGCTAGAGCCACAGTAGGCGAGCAGTTCTTC	CSARATVGEQFF
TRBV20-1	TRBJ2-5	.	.	TGCAGTGCTACAAACAGGGGGGGAGAGACCCAGTACTTC	CSATNRGGETQYF
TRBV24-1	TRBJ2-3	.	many	TGTGCCACCAGTGATGACGGCAGCCGCACAGATACGCAGTATTTT	CATSDDGSRTDTQYF
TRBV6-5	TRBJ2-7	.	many	TGTGCCAGCAGTTTTGGGGGTCTGAGGGGTGACGAGCAGTACTTC	CASSFGGLRGDEQYF
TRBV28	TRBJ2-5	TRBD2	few	TGTGCCAGCAGACTGGCTAGCGGGAGGCAAGAGACCCAGTACTTC	CASRLASGRQETQYF
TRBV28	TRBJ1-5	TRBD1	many	TGTGCCAGCAGTTTAAGACAGGGACCCTACCGCAATCAGCCCCAGCATTTT	CASSLRQGPYRNQPQHF
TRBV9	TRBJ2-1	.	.	TGTGCCAGCAGCGTAGGGGCAGGTAGCGACAATGAGCAGTTCTTC	CASSVGAGSDNEQFF
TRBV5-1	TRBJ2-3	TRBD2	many	TGCGCCAGCAGCTTAATCCCGGGACTAGCGGAGTCGGGCACAGATACGCAGTATTTT	CASSLIPGLAESGTDTQYF
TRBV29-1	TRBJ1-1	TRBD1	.	TGCAGCGTTAGTAACTCCTTAGGACAGGCCAGTACTGAAGCTTTCTTT	CSVSNSLGQASTEAFF
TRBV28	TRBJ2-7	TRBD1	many	TGTGCCAGCAGTTTGGAAGGACAGGGGCTGAACGAGCAGTACTTC	CASSLEGQGLNEQYF
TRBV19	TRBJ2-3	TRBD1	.	TGTGCCAGTAGCGACACAGGGGACACAGATACGCAGTATTTT	CASSDTGDTDTQYF
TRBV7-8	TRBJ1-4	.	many	TGTGCCAGCAGCCTTGATCTTGGCGAAAAACTGTTTTTT	CASSLDLGEKLFF
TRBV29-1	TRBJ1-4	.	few	TGCAGCGTTGAGACACCCCCGGTGAAGAAACTGTTTTTT	CSVETPPVKKLFF
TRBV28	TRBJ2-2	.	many	TGTGCCAGCAGTTTAACCCTGGAGAACACCGGGGAGCTGTTTTTT	CASSLTLENTGELFF
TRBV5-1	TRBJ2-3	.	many	TGCGCCAGCAGCTTGGGGTTAATCGGCGATACGCAGTATTTT	CASSLGLIGDTQYF
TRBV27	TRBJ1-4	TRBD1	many	TGTGCCAGCAGTCCCCGGGACAGTTTTGGTAAACTGTTTTTT	CASSPRDSFGKLFF
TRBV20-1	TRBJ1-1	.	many	TGCAGTGCTGTTAAGAACACTGAAGCTTTCTTT	CSAVKNTEAFF
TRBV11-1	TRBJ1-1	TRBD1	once	TGTGCCAGCAGCTTGGGACAGGGTATGAACACTGAAGCTTTCTTT	CASSLGQGMNTEAFF
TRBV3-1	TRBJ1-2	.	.	TGTGCCAGCAGCCCGCAGAGAGCTAACTATGGCTACACCTTC	CASSPQRANYGYTF
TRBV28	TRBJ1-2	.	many	TGTGCCAGCAGTTTAGCAGGGAGGCCCTATGGCTACACCTTC	CASSLAGRPYGYTF
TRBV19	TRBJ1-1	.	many	TGTGCCAGCAGCTTAATGAACACTGAAGCTTTCTTT	CASSLMNTEAFF
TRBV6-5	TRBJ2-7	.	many	TGTGCCAGCAGTTACTCGTTTTTTGGCCCCTACGAGCAGTACTTC	CASSYSFFGPYEQYF
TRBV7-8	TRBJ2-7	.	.	TGTGCCAGCAGCCTCCGGGACACAACCTACGAGCAGTACTTC	CASSLRDTTYEQYF
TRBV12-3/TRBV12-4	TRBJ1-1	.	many	TGTGCCAGCACCAAGGCCCGGGTAGGAGGAGCTTTCTTT	CASTKARVGGAFF
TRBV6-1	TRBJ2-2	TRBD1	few	TGTGCCAGCACAGGGGGCGCCGGGGAGCTGTTTTTT	CASTGGAGELFF
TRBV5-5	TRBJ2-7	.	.	TGTGCCAGCAGCTTGGTTCAGGGTACTATCATACTCTACGAGCAGTACTTC	CASSLVQGTIILYEQYF
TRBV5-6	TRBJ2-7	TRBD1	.	TGTGCCAGCAGCTTGGCCGCTCAGGGGGCGGACGAGCAGTACTTC	CASSLAAQGADEQYF
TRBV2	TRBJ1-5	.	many	TGTGCCAGTACCACAGGGTATAATCAGCCCCAGCATTTT	CASTTGYNQPQHF
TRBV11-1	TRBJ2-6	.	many	TGTGCCAGCAGCTTATGGGGCTCTGGGGCCAACGTCCTGACTTTC	CASSLWGSGANVLTF
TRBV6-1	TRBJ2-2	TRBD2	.	TGTGCCAGCAGGAAACGGGGGGAAGCGAACACCGGGGAGCTGTTTTTT	CASRKRGEANTGELFF
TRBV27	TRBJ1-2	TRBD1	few	TGTGCCAGCAGACCGGGACAGGCCTATGGCTACACCTTC	CASRPGQAYGYTF
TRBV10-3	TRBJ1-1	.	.	TGTGCCATCAGTGAGGGAGACGACCTAGAAGCTTTCTTT	CAISEGDDLEAFF
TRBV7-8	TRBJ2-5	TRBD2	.	TGTGCCAGCAGCGCCGTAGGCCTAGCGGGAGCCTTCGTGAAGACCCAGTACTTC	CASSAVGLAGAFVKTQYF
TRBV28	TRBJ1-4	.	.	TGTGCCAGCAGTCCCGGGACCCGCAATGAAAAACTGTTTTTT	CASSPGTRNEKLFF
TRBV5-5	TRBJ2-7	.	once	TGTGCCAGCAGCCAAGATCATGTTTCCTACGAGCAGTACTTC	CASSQDHVSYEQYF
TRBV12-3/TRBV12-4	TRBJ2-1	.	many	TGTGCCAGCAGTTTAGCTAGAAGGCATGAGCAGTTCTTC	CASSLARRHEQFF
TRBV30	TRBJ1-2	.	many	TGTGCCTGGCTAGTCAATGGCTACACCTTC	CAWLVNGYTF
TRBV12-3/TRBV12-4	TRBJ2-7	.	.	TGTGCCAGCAGGATCGAGGGGGTCCGCGGCGAGCAGTACTTC	CASRIEGVRGEQYF
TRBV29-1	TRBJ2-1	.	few	TGCAGCGTTGTAAGTCCGGGCGCACACAATGAGCAGTTCTTC	CSVVSPGAHNEQFF
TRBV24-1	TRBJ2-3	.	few	TGTGCCACCAAGGAGGCAGATACGCAGTATTTT	CATKEADTQYF
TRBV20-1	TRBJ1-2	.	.	TGCAGTGCTAGCCGCCCGGCCCCGAAAGGCTACACCTTC	CSASRPAPKGYTF
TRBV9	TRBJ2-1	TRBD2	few	TGTGCCAGCAGCCCGTCCGGGACTAGCGGGAGGGGAAGGGAGCAGTTCTTC	CASSPSGTSGRGREQFF